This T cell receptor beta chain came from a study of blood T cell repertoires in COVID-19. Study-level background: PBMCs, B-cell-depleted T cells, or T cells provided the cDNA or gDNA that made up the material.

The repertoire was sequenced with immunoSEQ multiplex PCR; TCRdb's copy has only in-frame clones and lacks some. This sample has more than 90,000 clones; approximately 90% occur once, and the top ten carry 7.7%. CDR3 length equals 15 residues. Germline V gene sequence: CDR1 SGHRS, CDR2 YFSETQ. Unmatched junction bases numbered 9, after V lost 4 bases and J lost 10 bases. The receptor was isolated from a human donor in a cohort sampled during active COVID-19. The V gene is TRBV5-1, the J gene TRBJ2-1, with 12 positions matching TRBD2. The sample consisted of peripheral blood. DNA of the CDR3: TGCGCCAGCAGCCAAAAACTAGCGGGGGGTCTCGAGCAGTTCTTC. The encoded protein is CASSQKLAGGLEQFF.